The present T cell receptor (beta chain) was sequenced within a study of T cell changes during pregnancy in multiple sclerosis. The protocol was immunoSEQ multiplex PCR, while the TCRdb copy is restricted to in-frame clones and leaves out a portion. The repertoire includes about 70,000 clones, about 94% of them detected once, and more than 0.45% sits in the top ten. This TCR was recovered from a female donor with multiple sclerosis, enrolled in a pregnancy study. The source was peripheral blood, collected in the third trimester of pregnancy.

For the CDR3, the DNA is TGTGCCGCCGGTCACACTGAAGCTTTCTTT. Protein product: CAAGHTEAFF. This chain connects TRBV19 to TRBJ1-1; D gene unclear. CDR1 is LNHDA, CDR2 SQIVND, per germline (reference sequence). The CDR3 covers 10 residues. Trimming took 11 bases from V and 3 from J, leaving 7 bases between them.